Described below is a single T cell receptor beta chain sequence and its context. Its target is not known. The sample comes from a study of vaccination and CD4 T cells after COVID-19. In the study overall: Some control cultures received a CEFX pool, which served as the positive control. Others received an HIV-1 Nef pool or no peptide.

Treatment reported: roughly ten-day PBMC culture with coronavirus spike peptide pools or control peptides (ViraFEST assay). Antigen-specific T cell expansion with peptide pools preceded TCR sequencing in the ViraFEST approach. Cultured CD4+ T-cell DNA underwent Oncomine TCR Beta short-read sequencing. TCRdb passed the PCR reads through MiXCR, listing each CDR3 protein once. The sample contains about 11,000 distinct CDR3 sequences, roughly 58% of which appear only once. The specimen sequenced was CD4+ T cells from blood, cultured in vitro. The sequence came from a human donor who had recovered from COVID-19.

The CDR3 DNA follows: TGTGCCTGGACTGGTAGAAGGAGCTCCTACGAGCAGTACTTC. Translating it yields CAWTGRRSSYEQYF. The chain carries TRBV30 and TRBJ2-7; no firm D call. Germline CDR1 is GTSNPN and CDR2 is SVGIG (reference sequence). There are 14 residues in the CDR3. V was pared by 4 bases and J by 0 bases, with 13 bases between. The variable domain in full, with the rest retrieved from reference TRBV30 and TRBJ2-7, is SQTIHQWPATLVQPVGSPLSLECTVEGTSNPNLYWYRQAAGRGLQLLFYSVGIGQISSEVPQNLSASRPQDRQFILSSKKLLLSDSGFYLCAWTGRRSSYEQYFGPGTRLTVT.